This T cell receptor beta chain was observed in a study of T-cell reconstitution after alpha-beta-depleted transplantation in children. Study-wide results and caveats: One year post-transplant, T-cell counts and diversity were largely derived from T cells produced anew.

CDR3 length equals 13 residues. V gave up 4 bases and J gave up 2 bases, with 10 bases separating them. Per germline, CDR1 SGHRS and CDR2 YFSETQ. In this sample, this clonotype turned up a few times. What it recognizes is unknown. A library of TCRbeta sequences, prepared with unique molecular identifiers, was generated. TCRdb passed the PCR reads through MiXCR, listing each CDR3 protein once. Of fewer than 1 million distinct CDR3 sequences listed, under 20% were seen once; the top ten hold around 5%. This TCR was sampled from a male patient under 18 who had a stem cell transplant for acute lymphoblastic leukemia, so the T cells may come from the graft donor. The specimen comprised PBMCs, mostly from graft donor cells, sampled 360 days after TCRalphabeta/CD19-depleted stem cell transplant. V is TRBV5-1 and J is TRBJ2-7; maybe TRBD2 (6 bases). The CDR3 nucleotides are TGCGCCAGCAGCGGAGGGACTCCCTACGAGCAGTACTTC. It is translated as CASSGGTPYEQYF.